Below, 24 T cell receptor beta chains from the same sample are listed, as sequenced in a study of metastatic and nonmetastatic thyroid tumors. From the PCR reads, TCRdb re-called clones with MiXCR. This sample has about 6,500 clones; about 20% occur once, and the top ten carry 24%. Before thyroid surgery, none of the patients had received any treatment. What was sequenced was adjacent normal tissue. The receptors derive from a male donor with papillary thyroid cancer or a benign thyroid nodule (not recorded which). Some clones in this sample may be carry-over from other donors' samples.

A note on this clone: Since no conserved phenylalanine or tryptophan closes the CDR3, a read error is the likely cause. The limits of the CDR3 on the DNA are not certain, so only TCRdb's listed CDR3 is given. The CDR3 sequence is CASRATVRGSL. V gene TRBV12-3 or TRBV12-4 combines with J gene TRBJ1-1. The CDR3 spans 11 amino acids, including both terminal residues.

The rearrangement uses TRBV3-1 and TRBJ1-6; D gene ambiguous. The CDR3 contains 12 residues. The germline gives CDR1 LGHDT, CDR2 YNNKEL (reference sequence). Trimming pared 8 bases from V and 10 bases from J, leaving 12 bases between. The CDR3 DNA reads TGTGCCAGCGCGTCCCCCACGTCACCCCTCCACTTT. This codes for CASASPTSPLHF.

Ten or more counts support this clone. V usage is TRBV6-1 and J usage is TRBJ2-2; the match to TRBD1 covers 8 bases. CDR1 and CDR2 from the germline V gene are MNHNS and SASEGT. V lost 4 bases and J lost 3; bases outside the gene matches: 1. CDR3 length: 14 residues. CDR3 protein: CASSVTGDTGELFF. The CDR3 bases are TGTGCCAGCAGTGTGACAGGGGACACCGGGGAGCTGTTTTTT.

This clone was detected many times. The rearrangement uses TRBV6-1 and TRBJ2-1; D call uncertain. Germline V gene sequence: CDR1 MNHNS, CDR2 SASEGT. This CDR3 spans 16 amino acids. V was shortened by 1 base and J by 7 bases, with 17 bases between the two germline ends. CDR3 amino acids: CASSEGDSPRWNEQFF. The CDR3 nucleotides are TGTGCCAGCAGTGAAGGTGACTCCCCGAGGTGGAATGAGCAGTTCTTC.

This clone was recorded a few times. A read error may produce the germline difference seen at one junction end. CDR3 residues: CASRLGGTGELFF. The CDR3 DNA is TGTGCCAGCAGGTTAGGCGGCACCGGGGAGCTGTTTTTT. The chain links TRBV7-9 to TRBJ2-2, with D unclear. The germline V gene encodes CDR1 SEHNR and CDR2 FQNEAQ (reference sequence). This CDR3 contains 13 residues.

The chain carries TRBV20-1 and TRBJ2-1, with TRBD1 matching over 9 bases. From germline, CDR1 is DFQATT and CDR2 SNEGSKA (reference sequence). The CDR3 spans 17 residues. With 0 bases clipped from V and 6 bases from J, the junction kept 12 bases outside the gene matches. The chain's CDR3 is CSARDPGFVTGGNEQFF. The CDR3 coding sequence is TGCAGTGCTAGAGATCCTGGATTTGTGACAGGGGGCAATGAGCAGTTCTTC.

The chain recombines TRBV7-9 with TRBJ1-1; D gene uncertain. The V end was cut by 5 bases, the J end by 3 bases, with 10 bases between. From germline, CDR1 is SEHNR and CDR2 FQNEAQ (reference sequence). The CDR3 is 13 residues long. The chain's CDR3 is CASSLSPDTEAFF. The CDR3 DNA is TGTGCCAGCAGCCTGTCACCCGACACTGAAGCTTTCTTT.

The rearrangement joins TRBV20-1 to TRBJ1-2; D possibly corresponds to TRBD1 (6 bases). The length of the CDR3 is 13 residues. Trimming left V 4 bases short and J 7 bases short, with 16 bases between. The germline gives CDR1 DFQATT, CDR2 SNEGSKA (reference sequence). The CDR3 nucleotides read TGCAGTGCTAAAGGACCAGGGGACGGTGGCTACACCTTC. It yields the protein CSAKGPGDGGYTF.

This clone turned up a few times. Here the CDR3 DNA reads TGTGCCAGCAGCTTGGACAGGGCGGATGAAAAACTGTTTTTT. Translated, it gives CASSLDRADEKLFF. This chain uses TRBV7-2 with TRBJ1-4; 8 bases are shared with TRBD1. J gave up 6 bases and V 3 bases, and 3 bases lay outside the gene matches. This CDR3 has 14 residues. Germline V gives CDR1 SGHTA, CDR2 FQGNSA.

This clone was picked up many times. With a much larger clone just one base away, this may be a read error. The sample has other DNA sequences that encode this CDR3 too. The rearrangement uses TRBV7-9 and TRBJ2-7; a weak D match, TRBD1 (6 bases). This CDR3 has 14 residues. The germline V gene has CDR1 SEHNR and CDR2 FQNEAQ (reference sequence). The CDR3 DNA reads as TGCGCCAGCAGCCACCGCGACAGGAACTACGAGCAGTACTTC. It specifies CASSHRDRNYEQYF.

This chain uses TRBV7-3 with TRBJ2-7; 7 bases line up with TRBD1. Germline CDR1 is SGHTA and CDR2 is FQGTGA. The V and J ends lost 5 bases and 7 bases, in that order; junction bases with no gene match: 2. The CDR3 has 11 amino acids. The CDR3 sequence is CASSTGDEQYF. As DNA, the CDR3 is TGTGCCAGCAGCACAGGGGATGAGCAGTACTTC. The full variable domain, rest sourced from reference TRBV7-3 and TRBJ2-7, is GAGVSQTPSNKVTEKGKYVELRCDPISGHTALYWYRQSLGQGPEFLIYFQGTGAADDSGLPNDRFFAVRPEGSVSTLKIQRTERGDSAVYLCASSTGDEQYFGPGTRLTVT.

In its sample, this clone ranks as medium-sized. The rearrangement links TRBV28 to TRBJ1-1; D gene uncertain. Trimming took 5 bases from V and 0 from J, leaving 7 bases between them. CDR1 and CDR2 from the germline V gene are MDHEN and SYDVKM. The CDR3 covers 13 residues. The DNA of the CDR3 is TGTGCCAGCAGTCGGATAATGAACACTGAAGCTTTCTTT. Amino acid sequence: CASSRIMNTEAFF.

This chain links TRBV15 with TRBJ1-3, with 7 positions matching TRBD1. CDR1 LNHNV and CDR2 YYDKDF come from the germline V gene (reference sequence). Trimming cost V 4 bases and J 4 bases; bases outside gene matches: 10. The CDR3 runs to 16 residues. The CDR3, as DNA: TGTGCCACCAGCATGGGAACAGGGGCTTTAGGAAACACCATATATTTT. This sequence encodes CATSMGTGALGNTIYF.

In this sample, this clone turned up a few times. At one end the junction does not follow the germline gene, possibly because of a read error. This chain uses TRBV10-3 with TRBJ2-3; the D call may be TRBD1 or TRBD2 (6 bases each). The CDR3 runs 13 residues. Germline V lookup: CDR1 ENHRY, CDR2 SYGVKD. The CDR3 nucleotides are TGTGCCATCATCGGGGGCCTCACAGATACACAGTATTTT. It codes for CAIIGGLTDTQYF.

This sequence joins TRBV20-1 and TRBJ2-1; D is possibly TRBD1 or TRBD2 (6 bases each). The germline V gene encodes CDR1 DFQATT and CDR2 SNEGSKA (reference sequence). Trimming cost V 7 bases and J 0 bases, with 25 bases left between them. The CDR3 runs to 18 residues. Here the CDR3 reads CSVQGIGGSGVSYNEQFF. In nucleotides, the CDR3 is TGCAGTGTCCAAGGGATCGGGGGCTCGGGAGTCTCCTACAATGAGCAGTTCTTC.

A remark on this clone: Other nucleotide sequences in the sample specify the same CDR3. The rearrangement uses TRBV5-6 and TRBJ2-3; 7 bases align to TRBD1. Germline V gene data show CDR1 as SGHDT and CDR2 as YYEEEE. CDR3 length equals 14 residues. V dropped 3 bases and J dropped 3; count of bases not matched to a gene: 4. The CDR3 region is CASSWDSLTDTQYF. The CDR3 DNA follows: TGTGCCAGCAGCTGGGACAGCTTAACAGATACGCAGTATTTT.

By share of the sample, this clone is medium-sized. The chain links TRBV10-3 to TRBJ2-7; 12 bases are shared with TRBD2. Unmatched junction bases numbered 8, after V lost 5 bases and J lost 3 bases. CDR3 length: 16 residues. In germline, CDR1 is ENHRY, CDR2 SYGVKD. CDR3 coding DNA: TGTGCCATCAGTCCGAGGACTAGCGGGGCACTCTACGAGCAGTACTTC. Its translation: CAISPRTSGALYEQYF.

This clone is termed medium-sized. V gene TRBV20-1 combines with J gene TRBJ1-2; no definite D call. Germline lookup yields CDR1 DFQATT and CDR2 SNEGSKA (reference sequence). The CDR3 loop spans 13 amino acids. V was cut by 6 bases and J by 2 bases, with 13 bases left in between. This CDR3 reads CSARTGRNYGYTF. The DNA of the CDR3 is TGCAGTGCCAGGACGGGCAGAAACTATGGCTACACCTTC.

This clone was picked up one time. The genes are TRBV7-9 and TRBJ1-2; D perhaps matches TRBD1 (5 bases). Trimming pared 4 bases from V and 4 bases from J, leaving 16 bases between. The CDR3 extends over 15 amino acids. Germline V lookup: CDR1 SEHNR, CDR2 FQNEAQ (reference sequence). Here the CDR3 reads CASSWRDRGRYGYTF. CDR3 nucleotides: TGTGCCAGCAGCTGGAGGGACCGGGGCCGCTATGGCTACACCTTC.

This sequence joins TRBV6-6 and TRBJ2-1; D gene unclear. Germline values: CDR1 MNHNY, CDR2 SVGAGI (reference sequence). This CDR3 contains 16 residues. V was clipped by 3 bases and J by 3 bases, with 15 bases between them. The CDR3 region has the DNA TGTGCCAGCAGTTATAAGGCCCAGAGGCACTACAATGAGCAGTTCTTC. Its translation is CASSYKAQRHYNEQFF.

This clone was seen more than once but under ten times. The V gene is TRBV19, the J gene TRBJ1-2; 7 bases map to TRBD1. Germline values: CDR1 LNHDA, CDR2 SQIVND (reference sequence). CDR3 length: 16 amino acids. J was trimmed by 3 bases and V by 5 bases; bases with no gene match: 12. The CDR3 protein is CASSWAGGPSDYGYTF. The CDR3 region has the DNA TGTGCCAGTAGTTGGGCAGGGGGGCCCTCGGACTATGGCTACACCTTC.

This clone was observed a few times. Other DNA variants within this sample encode the same CDR3. The V and J genes are TRBV6-1 and TRBJ2-7; 8 bases are a match to TRBD1. Per the germline V gene, CDR1 is MNHNS and CDR2 is SASEGT. J gave up 2 bases and V 9 bases, and 6 bases lay outside the gene matches. The CDR3 is made up of 13 amino acids. The CDR3 is CASRQGSPYEQYF. The CDR3 DNA reads as TGTGCCAGTAGACAGGGGTCCCCCTACGAGCAGTACTTC.

Only a few counts were recorded for this clone. The rearrangement joins TRBV6-1 to TRBJ2-3, with 9 bases aligning to TRBD1. Germline V gene lookup returns CDR1 MNHNS and CDR2 SASEGT. With V trimmed by 6 bases and J by 6 bases, 7 bases remained unmatched. The CDR3 length is 14 residues. The CDR3 DNA sequence: TGTGCCAGCAGCCGAAGGGACAGGGCCGATACGCAGTATTTT. Amino acids: CASSRRDRADTQYF.

The rearrangement uses TRBV10-3 and TRBJ1-1, with a tentative D call TRBD1 (5 bases). The CDR3 sequence is 13 residues long. Deletions cut 8 bases from V and 5 bases from J, with 15 bases between. In germline, CDR1 is ENHRY, CDR2 SYGVKD. CDR3 nucleotide sequence: TGTGCCATCCGGAACAGGTCGAGTACTGAAGCTTTCTTT. Translating it yields CAIRNRSSTEAFF.